The sample holds many counts of the clone carrying this T cell receptor (beta chain). As yet, its antigen is unknown. Germline values: CDR1 MNHEY, CDR2 SVGAGI. The CDR3 spans 15 residues. V lost 0 bases and J lost 1, with 9 bases in between. This entry comes from a study of T-cell reconstitution after alpha-beta-depleted transplantation in children. Study-level points and caveats: TCRbeta diversity was high at day 60 in some patients (a result of surviving recipient T cells and thymic progenitors). One year post-transplant, T-cell counts and diversity were largely derived from T cells produced anew. It was reported that alpha-beta T cells came from several hundred expanded graft clones (about two months after transplant).

Unique molecular identifiers were used in preparing the TCRbeta library. TCRdb recomputed calls from the PCR reads with MiXCR, one row per CDR3 protein. The table records hundreds of thousands of distinct CDR3 sequences, 11% of them present only once. Here the sequenced sample was PBMCs, taken before TCRalphabeta/CD19-depleted stem cell transplant. The TCR was taken from a child younger than two with acute myeloid leukemia, due to receive a stem cell transplant. The J gene is TRBJ2-5, the V gene TRBV6-5; D gene uncertain. For the CDR3, the DNA is TGTGCCAGCAGTTACTCCCATGGATTCCAAGAGACCCAGTACTTC. Translating gives CASSYSHGFQETQYF.